This entry features one TCR beta chain sequence. The data are from a study of T cell changes during pregnancy in multiple sclerosis. Measured with immunoSEQ multiplex PCR; TCRdb has only the in-frame clones, and not every one. Among about 80,000 clones, roughly 94% were seen once, and the ten largest hold less than 3%. The clonotype was recovered from a female donor with multiple sclerosis, enrolled in a pregnancy study. The sequenced sample was peripheral blood, obtained before pregnancy.

This CDR3 is CASSTGLTDTQYF. The CDR3 DNA reads TGCGCCAGCAGCACTGGACTGACAGATACGCAGTATTTT. The V and J genes are TRBV5-1 and TRBJ2-3, with TRBD2 as a possible D gene (5 bases). V lost 4 bases to trimming and J lost 3 bases, with 9 bases between them. Germline V gene lookup returns CDR1 SGHRS and CDR2 YFSETQ. The CDR3 consists of 13 residues. Drawing the rest from reference TRBV5-1 and TRBJ2-3, the complete variable domain is KAGVTQTPRYLIKTRGQQVTLSCSPISGHRSVSWYQQTPGQGLQFLFEYFSETQRNKGNFPGRFSGRQFSNSRSEMNVSTLELGDSALYLCASSTGLTDTQYFGPGTRLTVL.